Many counts were recorded for the clone carrying this T cell receptor beta chain. The data were taken from a study of patients and donors after allogeneic stem cell transplantation. TCRdb re-called the RT-PCR reads through MiXCR, storing one row per CDR3 protein. This sample carries 390,000 or so distinct CDR3 sequences, 16% of them seen once, and the ten largest clones take roughly 7%. V was pared by 0 bases and J by 5 bases, with 9 bases between. Germline values: CDR1 SGHRS, CDR2 YFSETQ. The CDR3 extends over 14 amino acids. Sequencing used blood, either unsorted or a sorted T cell fraction (not recorded which). The sequence came from a human donor who was either an allogeneic HSCT recipient or a stem cell or donor lymphocyte infusion donor (not recorded which). It is not recorded whose cells these are; they may come from a transplant donor. The chain employs TRBV5-1 and TRBJ2-1, with D perhaps matching TRBD2 (5 bases). The CDR3 reads CASSLAKRNNEQFF. The CDR3 DNA reads as TGCGCCAGCAGCTTGGCCAAGCGGAACAATGAGCAGTTCTTC.